This T cell receptor (beta chain) was retrieved from a study of cytomegalovirus exposure and HLA in healthy donors (dated by TCRdb to 2015 to 2018). At the level of the whole study: In an earlier analysis of fewer than 750 of the donors, approximately 260 Gb of sequence data and 120 million or so unique TCR beta sequences from some 170 million T cells were reported. An early release covering just under 650 HLA-typed donors comprised approximately 300 gigabases of sequencing data and approximately 80 million unique TCR sequences. Of the roughly 400 genotyped donors, about 84% fell in the genetic ancestry cluster associated with self-reported Caucasian donors. The study was designed to test whether signatures of past pathogen exposure could be identified by cataloging public T cell receptors. The study used immunosequencing to profile the T cell repertoires of approximately 640 subjects and linked those repertoires to cytomegalovirus serostatus. Along with the approximately 700-subject first cohort, a separate validation cohort of 120 different subjects was used. To predict cytomegalovirus infection status, the study brought together high-throughput TCR immunosequencing, statistical association of individual TCRs with disease status, and machine learning. In a later analysis, previously published TCR beta repertoires from some 640 donors were re-analyzed and high-resolution HLA genotyping was added so that TCR occurrence patterns could be studied. The later analysis used no new phenotypic data to find candidate immune exposures, relying instead on TCR beta sequences and their occurrence across donors. An earlier analysis of around 640 of the donors used high-throughput TCR beta sequencing to judge whether each TCR beta V gene segment behaved as functional or pseudogenic. Donor age, sex, ethnicity and CMV serostatus were collected together with the repertoire data. In a later genetic analysis, genome-wide SNP genotypes for about three fifths of the 666 donors were used, and that subset was treated as a discovery cohort. All discovery cohort repertoires had been generated using a single sequencing platform. HLA typing covered class I and class II loci at four-digit resolution. Typing coverage varied by locus: roughly 629-630 donors for A, B, C, DRB1 and DQB1; 500 to 550 for DQA1; more than 600 for DPA1; 450 to 480 for DPB1. A handful of DR-DQ haplotypes were handled as single units for association and clustering because linkage in the cohort was strong. Across around 400 genotyped donors of the cohort, an average of about 240,000 unique TCR beta nucleotide sequences per donor were sequenced, and about a sixth of those sequences were non-productive.

With respect to this clone: It lacks a known antigen. Nothing much larger sits one base from this clone, and base qualities are not available.

The library was produced with the immunoSEQ multiplex PCR assay. The multiplex PCR relied on a mix of 60 forward primers for TCR Vbeta segments and 13 reverse primers for TCR Jbeta segments. The CDR3 region of rearranged TCR beta genes was amplified from genomic DNA with a multiplex PCR assay. Amplified TCR beta libraries were sequenced as 87-base-pair reads on the Illumina HiSeq System. Under the source paper's analysis protocol: A later analysis tallied around 80 million unique TCR beta chains across the 666 repertoires, and approximately 12 million of those chains were shared by two or more donors. A nearest-neighbor algorithm error-corrected the raw reads and collapsed the reads into unique sequences, merging closely related sequences to remove PCR and sequencing errors. V, D and J gene segments were assigned by aligning CDR3 sequences to IMGT reference sequences. For a sequence to be retained, a match of at least six nucleotides was required to both a V gene segment and a J gene segment. Rearrangements were called productive when the CDR3 lacked stop codons and stayed in frame with V and J; all others were non-productive. Following IMGT convention, CDR3 was defined as the stretch from the second conserved V-encoded cysteine up to the conserved J-encoded phenylalanine. The earlier analysis of more than 450 of the donors excluded sequences that lacked an unambiguous match to a single V gene segment. An earlier analysis of just under 600 of the donors called V segments functional above 56.7% productive rearrangements and segregating when the between-donor standard deviation exceeded 5%. To diagnose cytomegalovirus status from the catalog of TCR beta chain sequences, a statistical classification framework was built. In a later analysis, TCR nucleotide sequences were compared against IMGT/GENE-DB human TR gene sequences so that V and J genes could be assigned. Using the TCRdist pipeline, a later analysis assigned CDR3 sequences along with most-parsimonious VDJ recombination scenarios. A later analysis defined each TCR beta chain by its CDR3 amino acid sequence plus V-gene family, and excluded reads lacking a unique V-gene family. In a later analysis, 450 to 600 highly shared, low-generation-probability nucleotide sequences were removed to address suspected cross-contamination and a sequencing artifact. In a later analysis, a clonal expansion index was calculated for each public chain from normalized within-repertoire ranks of inferred template counts. A later analysis computed generation probabilities with a VDJ recombination model fitted to out-of-frame rearrangements, and checked the results against IGoR. A later analysis scored TCR-TCR, TCR-HLA and TCR-CMV co-occurrence with hypergeometric tests, applying a repertoire-size bias correction to TCR pairs. To estimate false discovery rates, a later analysis permuted the HLA or CMV assignments 20 times. In a later analysis, co-occurring TCRs were grouped using DBSCAN, and TCRdist sequence similarity was added for clustering within HLA-allele-positive subsets. Repertoires with fewer than 30,000 or more than 120,000 public chains were left out of co-occurrence clustering, as were about 5 repertoires with anomalous nucleotide sharing. TCRdb limited this immuneACCESS table to in-frame rearrangements with V and J called. A share of clones is missing; checked studies link under half to unresolved V genes, and the rest is unexplained. Clonal size and the V and J genes are those of that table, whereas D and trimming came from the DNA. For this sample the table gives about 70,000 clones, of which just under 70% were detected only once. Clones ranked in the top ten supply 9.5% to 13% of the sample.

Per the germline V gene, SGHVS is the CDR1 and FNYEAQ is the CDR2. A distance of 19 bases separates the germline ends of V and J, which lose 2 bases and 6 bases respectively. Inclusive of the bounding cysteine and phenylalanine, the CDR3 is 17 residues long. This entry keeps only the CDR3 DNA: 51 bases, framed from base 1. The cohort comprised 670 or so healthy bone marrow donors. All cohort members were sampled while nominally healthy, although unrecorded immune exposures were likely present. The donor was CMV seronegative and was included in the group of over 300 seronegative cohort members. Each donor provided a peripheral blood sample, and peripheral blood mononuclear cells were used for TCR beta sequencing. Genomic DNA extraction from the blood cell samples was performed with the Qiagen DNeasy Blood Extraction Kit. Here is what the overall study found, with its caveats: Across donors, most TCR sequences were observed very rarely, whereas some public TCRs were present in many individuals. Strong co-occurrence of HLA alleles, especially DR and DQ, made assigning TCR associations to individual alleles difficult. In a later genetic analysis, a missense DCLRE1C variant was associated with V-gene and J-gene trimming of TCR beta chains, and the association was replicated in an independent cohort. A few of the identified cytomegalovirus-associated TCR beta chains were confirmed in vitro to be specific for cytomegalovirus antigens. CMV serostatus was the only immune exposure information available for the cohort. According to the authors, the approach could potentially be generalized to other disease states and immunological phenotypes. The 87-base-pair reads could not distinguish some IMGT-functional V segments, including TRBV6-2 and TRBV6-3, so those segments were excluded. The classifier was reported to diagnose cytomegalovirus status with high specificity and sensitivity in both the original cohort and the validation cohort. In a later analysis, most CMV-associated TCR beta chains were found to appear HLA-restricted, with HLA associations seemingly driven largely by CMV exposure. Presence/absence analyses assumed roughly uniform sequencing depth across donors, an assumption that may not hold. In a later analysis, several top co-occurrence clusters were reported to appear linked to parvovirus B19, influenza, CMV and Epstein-Barr virus. A later analysis associated 15,000 or so TCR beta sequences with specific HLA alleles at a false discovery rate of 0.05. In a later genetic analysis, fewer N-insertions in productive TCRs were reported among donors in an Asian-associated ancestry cluster than the approximately 710-donor mean. According to a later analysis, TCR association rates differed among HLA loci, with DRB1 alleles showing the most associated TCRs and HLA-C alleles showing the fewest. Linkage disequilibrium might explain the correlated functional status among segregating V segments, but an unknown experimental factor could not be ruled out. In an earlier analysis of 587 of the donors, most TCR beta V segments were observed in productive rearrangements about 87% or about 30% of the time, broadly matching IMGT annotations. The cohort was sequenced for TCR beta chains only, and without alpha or paired-chain data the features that could be detected were limited. A cluster of highly shared sequence variants was judged likely to represent a technical artifact of the sequencing pipeline. A further reported finding was that TCR beta sequences accurately predicted the HLA-A and HLA-B alleles for most subjects in the first cohort. Compared with equally common non-associated chains, HLA-associated TCR beta chains in a later analysis were more clonally expanded and had lower generation probabilities. The earlier analysis of 587 of the donors excluded roughly 17 rarely observed V segments, including chromosome 9 orphons, because counts were too low. In the study, around 160 TCR beta chains were listed as associated with cytomegalovirus. Because HLA typing was missing for some donors at each locus, association tests included only the typed subset.

Sample: PBMCs. The V and J segments used are TRBV7-6 and TRBJ2-2; TRBD2 is a weak D gene call, 5 bases matching. The sequence derives from a woman aged 25 to 39 in good health and CMV-seronegative. The DNA sequence is given as TGTGCCAGCAGCTTAATATCGGGAAAAGTCAGACCCGGGGAGCTGTTTTTT. It specifies CASSLISGKVRPGELFF.